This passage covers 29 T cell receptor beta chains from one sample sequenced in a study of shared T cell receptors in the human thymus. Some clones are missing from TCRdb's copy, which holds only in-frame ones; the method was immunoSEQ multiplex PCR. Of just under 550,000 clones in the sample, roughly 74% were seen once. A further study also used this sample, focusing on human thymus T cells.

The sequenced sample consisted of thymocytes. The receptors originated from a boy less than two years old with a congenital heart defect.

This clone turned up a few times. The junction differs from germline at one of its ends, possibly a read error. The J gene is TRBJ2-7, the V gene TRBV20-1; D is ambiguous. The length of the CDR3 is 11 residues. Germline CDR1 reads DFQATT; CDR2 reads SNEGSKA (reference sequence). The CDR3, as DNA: TGCAGTGCTAGTATCTCCCACGAGCAGTACTTC. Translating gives CSASISHEQYF.

This chain's CDR3 is CASSQGGVDQETQYF. CDR3 in DNA: TGTGCCAGCAGCCAAGGGGGGGTTGACCAAGAGACCCAGTACTTC. The V call is TRBV14, the J call TRBJ2-5, with D possibly TRBD2 on 6 matching bases. V was trimmed by 1 base and J by 0 bases, leaving 9 bases between them. The CDR3 runs to 15 residues. Germline loops: CDR1 SGHDN, CDR2 FVKESK.

The CDR3 region is CASSPGSGDRKVLPFGEQYF. DNA of the CDR3: TGTGCCAGCAGCCCAGGATCCGGGGACAGAAAAGTTTTACCCTTTGGCGAGCAGTACTTC. The chain uses TRBV14 and TRBJ2-7; TRBD1 agrees at 7 bases. The CDR3 runs 20 residues. The germline gives CDR1 SGHDN, CDR2 FVKESK. V lost 4 bases and J lost 6; bases outside the gene matches: 27.

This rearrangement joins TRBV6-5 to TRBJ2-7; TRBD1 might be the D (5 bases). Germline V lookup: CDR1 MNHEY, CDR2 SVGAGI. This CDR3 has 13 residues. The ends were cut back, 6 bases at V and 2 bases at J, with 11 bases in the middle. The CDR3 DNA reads TGTGCCAGCAGACAGGTTCCAACCTACGAGCAGTACTTC. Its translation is CASRQVPTYEQYF.

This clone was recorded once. This CDR3 is CASSDYPGTDLNTEAFF. CDR3 bases: TGTGCCAGCAGTGACTACCCCGGGACAGACTTAAACACTGAAGCTTTCTTT. The J gene is TRBJ1-1, the V gene TRBV25-1, with TRBD1 matching over 7 bases. Germline V gene data show CDR1 as MGHDK and CDR2 as SYGVNS. With V trimmed by 3 bases and J by 2 bases, 12 bases remained unmatched. CDR3 length equals 17 residues. The complete variable domain, with remaining parts taken from reference TRBV25-1 and TRBJ1-1, reads EADIYQTPRYLVIGTGKKITLECSQTMGHDKMYWYQQDPGMELHLIHYSYGVNSTEKGDLSSESTVSRIRTEHFPLTLESARPSHTSQYLCASSDYPGTDLNTEAFFGQGTRLTVV.

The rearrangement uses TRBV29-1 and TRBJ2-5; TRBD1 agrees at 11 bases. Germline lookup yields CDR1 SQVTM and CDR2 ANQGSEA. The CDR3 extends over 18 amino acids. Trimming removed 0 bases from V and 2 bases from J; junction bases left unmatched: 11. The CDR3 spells CSVEDLGQGAVGQETQYF. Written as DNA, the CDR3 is TGCAGCGTTGAAGATCTCGGACAGGGGGCTGTAGGGCAAGAGACCCAGTACTTC.

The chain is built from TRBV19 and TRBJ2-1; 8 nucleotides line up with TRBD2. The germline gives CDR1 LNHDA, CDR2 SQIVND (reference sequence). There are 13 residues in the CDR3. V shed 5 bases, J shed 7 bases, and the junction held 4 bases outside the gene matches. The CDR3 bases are TGTGCCAGTAGTCTCGGGACTAGGAATGAGCAGTTCTTC. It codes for CASSLGTRNEQFF.

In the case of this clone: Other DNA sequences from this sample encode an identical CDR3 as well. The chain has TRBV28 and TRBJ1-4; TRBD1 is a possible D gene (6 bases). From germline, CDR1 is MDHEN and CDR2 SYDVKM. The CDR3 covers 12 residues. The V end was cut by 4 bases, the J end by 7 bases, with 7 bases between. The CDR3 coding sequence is TGTGCCAGCAGTTCACAGGGTGAAAAACTGTTTTTT. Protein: CASSSQGEKLFF.

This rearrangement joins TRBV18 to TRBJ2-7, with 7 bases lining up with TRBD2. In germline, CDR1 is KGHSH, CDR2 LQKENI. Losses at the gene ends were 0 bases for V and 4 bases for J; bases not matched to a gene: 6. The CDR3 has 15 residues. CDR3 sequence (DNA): TGTGCCAGCTCACCACCGGTTCAGGGAGGGTACGAGCAGTACTTC. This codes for CASSPPVQGGYEQYF.

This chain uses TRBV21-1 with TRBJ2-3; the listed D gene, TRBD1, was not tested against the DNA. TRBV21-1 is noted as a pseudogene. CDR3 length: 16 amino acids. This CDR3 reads CASSKDSWGRTDTQYF. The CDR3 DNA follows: TGTGCCAGCAGCAAGGACAGTTGGGGTCGCACAGATACGCAGTATTTT.

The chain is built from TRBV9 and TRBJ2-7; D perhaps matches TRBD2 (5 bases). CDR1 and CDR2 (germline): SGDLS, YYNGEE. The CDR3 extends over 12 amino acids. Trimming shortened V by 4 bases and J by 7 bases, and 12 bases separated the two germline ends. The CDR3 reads CASSTRLSEQYF. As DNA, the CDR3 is TGTGCCAGCAGCACACGACTATCGGAGCAGTACTTC.

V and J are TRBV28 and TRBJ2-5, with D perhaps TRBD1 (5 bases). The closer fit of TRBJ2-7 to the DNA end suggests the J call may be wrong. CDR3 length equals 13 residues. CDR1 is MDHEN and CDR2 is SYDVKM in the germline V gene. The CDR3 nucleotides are TGTGCCAGCAGAGACAGCGATCCCTACGAGCAGTACTTC. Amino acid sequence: CASRDSDPYEQYF.

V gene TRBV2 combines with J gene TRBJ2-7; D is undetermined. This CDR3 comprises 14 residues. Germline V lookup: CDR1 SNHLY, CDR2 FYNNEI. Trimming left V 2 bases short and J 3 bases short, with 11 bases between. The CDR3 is CASSETSRGYEQYF. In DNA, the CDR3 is TGTGCCAGCAGTGAAACCTCCCGCGGCTACGAGCAGTACTTC.

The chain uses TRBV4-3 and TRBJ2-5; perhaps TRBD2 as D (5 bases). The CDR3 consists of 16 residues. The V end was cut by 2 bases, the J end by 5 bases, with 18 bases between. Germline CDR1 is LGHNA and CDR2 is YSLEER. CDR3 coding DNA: TGCGCCAGCAGCCAACGGGGAAAGGGCCGAGAGGAGACCCAGTACTTC. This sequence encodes CASSQRGKGREETQYF.

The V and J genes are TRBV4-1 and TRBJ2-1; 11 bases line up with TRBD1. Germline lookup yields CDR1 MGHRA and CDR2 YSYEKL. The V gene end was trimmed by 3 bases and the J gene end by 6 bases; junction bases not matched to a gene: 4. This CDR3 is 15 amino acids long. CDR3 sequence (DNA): TGCGCCAGCAGCCAGACCGGGACAGGGGGCAATGAGCAGTTCTTC. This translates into CASSQTGTGGNEQFF.

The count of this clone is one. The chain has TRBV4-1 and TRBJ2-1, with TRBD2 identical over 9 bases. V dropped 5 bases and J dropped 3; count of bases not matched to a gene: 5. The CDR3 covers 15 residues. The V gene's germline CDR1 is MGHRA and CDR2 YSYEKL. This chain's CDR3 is CASSNWTSDYNEQFF. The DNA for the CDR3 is TGCGCCAGCAGCAACTGGACTAGCGACTACAATGAGCAGTTCTTC.

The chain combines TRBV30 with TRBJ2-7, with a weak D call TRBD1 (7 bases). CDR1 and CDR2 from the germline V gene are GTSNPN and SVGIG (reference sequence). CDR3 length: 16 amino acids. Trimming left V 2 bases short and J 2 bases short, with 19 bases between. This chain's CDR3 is CAWSPLRRDRTYEQYF. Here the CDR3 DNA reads TGTGCCTGGAGTCCCCTGAGGCGGGACAGAACCTACGAGCAGTACTTC.

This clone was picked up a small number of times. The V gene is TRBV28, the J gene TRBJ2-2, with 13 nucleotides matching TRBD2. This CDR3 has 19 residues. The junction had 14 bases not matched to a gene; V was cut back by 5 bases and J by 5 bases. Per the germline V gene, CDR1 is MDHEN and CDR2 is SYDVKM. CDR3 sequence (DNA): TGTGCCAGCAGTACCAGACTAGCGGGAGGATGGGGTCGGACCGGGGAGCTGTTTTTT. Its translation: CASSTRLAGGWGRTGELFF.

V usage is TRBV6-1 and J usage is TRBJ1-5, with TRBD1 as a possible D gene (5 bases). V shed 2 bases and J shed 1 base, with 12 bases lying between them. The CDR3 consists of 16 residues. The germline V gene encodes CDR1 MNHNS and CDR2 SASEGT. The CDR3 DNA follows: TGTGCCAGCAGTGAACCGGGGGGAGGGAGCAATCAGCCCCAGCATTTT. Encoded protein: CASSEPGGGSNQPQHF.

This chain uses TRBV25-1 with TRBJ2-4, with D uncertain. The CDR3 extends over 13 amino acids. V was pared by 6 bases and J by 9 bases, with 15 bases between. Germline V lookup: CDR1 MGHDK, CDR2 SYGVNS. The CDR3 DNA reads TGTGCCAGCAGCCCAACGAGAGGAGTCATTCAGTACTTC. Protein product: CASSPTRGVIQYF.

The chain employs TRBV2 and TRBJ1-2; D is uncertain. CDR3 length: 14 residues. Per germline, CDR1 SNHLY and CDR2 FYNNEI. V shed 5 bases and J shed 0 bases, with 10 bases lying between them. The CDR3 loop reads CASSSGDTNYGYTF. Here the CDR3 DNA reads TGTGCCAGCAGTTCGGGAGATACTAACTATGGCTACACCTTC.

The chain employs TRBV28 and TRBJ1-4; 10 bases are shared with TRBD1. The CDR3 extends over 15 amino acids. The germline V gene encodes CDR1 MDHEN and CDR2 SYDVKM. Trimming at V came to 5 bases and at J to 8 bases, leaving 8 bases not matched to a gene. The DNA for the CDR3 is TGTGCCAGCAGTCCCCCGGGACAGGGGTGGGAAAAACTGTTTTTT. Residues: CASSPPGQGWEKLFF.

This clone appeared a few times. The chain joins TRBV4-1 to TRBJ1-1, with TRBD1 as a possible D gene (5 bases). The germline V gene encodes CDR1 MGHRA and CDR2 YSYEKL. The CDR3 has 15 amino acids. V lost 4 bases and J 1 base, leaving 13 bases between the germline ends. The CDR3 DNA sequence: TGCGCCAGCAGCCTCGAAGGCGGGGCGAACACTGAAGCTTTCTTT. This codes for CASSLEGGANTEAFF.

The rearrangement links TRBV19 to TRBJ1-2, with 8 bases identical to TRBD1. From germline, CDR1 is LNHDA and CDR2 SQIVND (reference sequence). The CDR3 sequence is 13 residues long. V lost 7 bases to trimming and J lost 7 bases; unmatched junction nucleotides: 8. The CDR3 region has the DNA TGTGCCAGTACGTCAGGGGGCGTTTGTGGCTACACCTTC. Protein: CASTSGGVCGYTF. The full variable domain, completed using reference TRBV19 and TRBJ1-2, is DGGITQSPKYLFRKEGQNVTLSCEQNLNHDAMYWYRQDPGQGLRLIYYSQIVNDFQKGDIAEGYSVSREKKESFPLTVTSAQKNPTAFYLCASTSGGVCGYTFGSGTRLTVV.

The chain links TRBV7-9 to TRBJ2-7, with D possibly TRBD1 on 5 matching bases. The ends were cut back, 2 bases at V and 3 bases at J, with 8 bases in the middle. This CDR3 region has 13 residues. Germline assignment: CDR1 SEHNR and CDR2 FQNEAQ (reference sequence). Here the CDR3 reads CASSLSRDYEQYF. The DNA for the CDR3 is TGTGCCAGCAGCTTAAGCAGGGACTACGAGCAGTACTTC.

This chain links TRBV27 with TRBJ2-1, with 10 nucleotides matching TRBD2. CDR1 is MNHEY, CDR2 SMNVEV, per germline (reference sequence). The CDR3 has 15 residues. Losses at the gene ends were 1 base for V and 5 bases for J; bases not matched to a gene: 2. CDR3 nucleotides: TGTGCCAGCAGTTTATACCTAGCGGGGGACAATGAGCAGTTCTTC. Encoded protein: CASSLYLAGDNEQFF.

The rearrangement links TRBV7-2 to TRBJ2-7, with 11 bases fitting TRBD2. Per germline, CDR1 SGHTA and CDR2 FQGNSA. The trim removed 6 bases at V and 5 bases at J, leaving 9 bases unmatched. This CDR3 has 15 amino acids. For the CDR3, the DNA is TGTGCCAGCAGAGATAGCGGGAGGGCCCACAACGAGCAGTACTTC. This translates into CASRDSGRAHNEQYF.

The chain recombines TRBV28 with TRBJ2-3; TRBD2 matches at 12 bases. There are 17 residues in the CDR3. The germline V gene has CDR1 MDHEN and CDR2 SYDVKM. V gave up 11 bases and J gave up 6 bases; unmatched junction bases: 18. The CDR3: CAGQWGDTSGRWDTQYF. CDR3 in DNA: TGTGCCGGGCAGTGGGGGGACACTAGCGGGAGGTGGGATACGCAGTATTTT.

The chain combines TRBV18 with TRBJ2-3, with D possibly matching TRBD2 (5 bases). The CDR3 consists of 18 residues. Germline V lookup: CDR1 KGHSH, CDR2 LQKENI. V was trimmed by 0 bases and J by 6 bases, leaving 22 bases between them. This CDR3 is CASSPPPRGPGEWDTQYF. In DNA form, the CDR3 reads TGTGCCAGCTCACCACCACCCCGCGGACCCGGGGAGTGGGATACGCAGTATTTT.